A single sample is the source of the 20 T cell receptor beta chains below, sequenced in a study of OX40 agonist ivuxolimab in advanced cancers. Produced via immunoSEQ multiplex PCR; TCRdb's table is partial and in-frame only. The sample has 15,000 or so clones; roughly 79% are singletons. Sequenced here: CD4+ or CD8+ T cells sorted from blood, sampled in a trial of the OX40 agonist ivuxolimab. The receptors shown here come from an adult with an advanced solid tumor such as melanoma, head and neck, liver or kidney cancer.

The chain carries TRBV6-5 and TRBJ2-3; D call uncertain. The CDR3 contains 15 residues. The V gene's germline CDR1 is MNHEY and CDR2 SVGAGI. Trimming removed 7 bases at V and 1 base at J, with 15 bases between. DNA of the CDR3: TGTGCCAGCACCTCGGGTCCCATGGGCACAGATACGCAGTATTTT. Amino acids: CASTSGPMGTDTQYF.

The V call is TRBV6-5, the J call TRBJ2-1; D unclear. This CDR3 comprises 13 residues. Germline V gene sequence: CDR1 MNHEY, CDR2 SVGAGI. V was trimmed by 5 bases and J by 3 bases, leaving 8 bases between them. The CDR3 region has the DNA TGTGCCAGCAGTGCGACCATCTACAATGAGCAGTTCTTC. Residues: CASSATIYNEQFF.

This clone was recorded once. The V and J genes are TRBV11-2 and TRBJ1-6; D is possibly TRBD1 (6 bases). Trimming pared 7 bases from V and 0 bases from J, leaving 13 bases between. This CDR3 has 16 amino acids. From germline, CDR1 is SGHAT and CDR2 FQNNGV. The CDR3 is CASNTGITSYNSPLHF. The CDR3 DNA reads as TGTGCCAGCAACACAGGGATAACCTCCTATAATTCACCCCTCCACTTT.

The chain carries TRBV19 and TRBJ1-2; TRBD1 matches 7 bases. Trimming at V came to 4 bases and at J to 4 bases, leaving 12 bases not matched to a gene. In germline, CDR1 is LNHDA, CDR2 SQIVND (reference sequence). CDR3 length: 16 residues. Here the CDR3 DNA reads TGTGCCAGTAGTACCCCCCGCCGGCAGGGGGGCTATGGCTACACCTTC. It specifies CASSTPRRQGGYGYTF.

V and J are TRBV5-4 and TRBJ2-3; tentatively, D is TRBD1 or TRBD2 (6 bases each). Trimming stripped 5 bases from V and 4 bases from J, with 8 bases between. Germline-derived CDR1 and CDR2 are SGHNT and YYREEE (reference sequence). This CDR3 comprises 12 residues. This CDR3 is CASRRGADTQYF. CDR3 DNA sequence: TGTGCCAGCAGAAGGGGGGCAGATACGCAGTATTTT. Using reference TRBV5-4 and TRBJ2-3 for the parts outside the CDR3, the full variable domain is ETGVTQSPTHLIKTRGQQVTLRCSSQSGHNTVSWYQQALGQGPQFIFQYYREEENGRGNFPPRFSGLQFPNYSSELNVNALELDDSALYLCASRRGADTQYFGPGTRLTVL.

This rearrangement joins TRBV10-2 to TRBJ1-1; D unclear. V shed 3 bases and J shed 4 bases, with 9 bases lying between them. In germline, CDR1 is WSHSY, CDR2 SAAADI. The CDR3 runs 13 residues. CDR3 residues: CASSEGWSTEAFF. The CDR3 bases are TGCGCCAGCAGTGAAGGGTGGAGCACTGAAGCTTTCTTT.

This clone is medium-sized. V gene TRBV5-6 combines with J gene TRBJ1-5; 12 bases are a match to TRBD1. The length of the CDR3 is 16 residues. V gave up 4 bases and J gave up 6 bases; unmatched junction bases: 8. CDR1 and CDR2 (germline): SGHDT, YYEEEE. The CDR3 coding sequence is TGTGCCAGCAGCGTCGGGACAGGGGGCATAGTTCAGCCCCAGCATTTT. Its protein product is CASSVGTGGIVQPQHF. Filled out from reference TRBV5-6 and TRBJ1-5, the complete variable domain reads DAGVTQSPTHLIKTRGQQVTLRCSPKSGHDTVSWYQQALGQGPQFIFQYYEEEERQRGNFPDRFSGHQFPNYSSELNVNALLLGDSALYLCASSVGTGGIVQPQHFGDGTRLSIL.

The chain employs TRBV28 and TRBJ2-1, with 9 bases fitting TRBD2. The V gene's germline CDR1 is MDHEN and CDR2 SYDVKM. The CDR3 spans 14 residues. Losses at the gene ends were 5 bases for V and 4 bases for J; bases not matched to a gene: 3. Here the CDR3 DNA reads TGTGCCAGCAGTCCTAGCGGGGCGTACAATGAGCAGTTCTTC. Protein: CASSPSGAYNEQFF.

The chain has TRBV6-5 and TRBJ2-5; the match to TRBD2 covers 7 bases. This CDR3 is 16 amino acids long. V shed 1 base and J 9 bases; nucleotides not matched to a gene: 14. Germline V gives CDR1 MNHEY, CDR2 SVGAGI. CDR3 in DNA: TGTGCCAGCAGTTACTGGACTAGAACGAGTGACGGACCCCAGTACTTC. It codes for CASSYWTRTSDGPQYF.

The J gene is TRBJ1-3, the V gene TRBV28; D not certain. V was clipped by 11 bases and J by 7 bases, with 12 bases between them. The V gene's germline CDR1 is MDHEN and CDR2 SYDVKM. This CDR3 is built from 11 residues. CDR3 nucleotides: TGTGCCCACGGGCCGGGCAACACCATATATTTT. Protein: CAHGPGNTIYF. Looking up the rest from reference TRBV28 and TRBJ1-3 gives the full variable domain: DVKVTQSSRYLVKRTGEKVFLECVQDMDHENMFWYRQDPGLGLRLIYFSYDVKMKEKGDIPEGYSVSREKKERFSLILESASTNQTSMYLCAHGPGNTIYFGEGSWLTVV.

V gene TRBV5-6 combines with J gene TRBJ2-1; 8 bases map to TRBD1. The CDR3 contains 15 residues. Germline CDR1 and CDR2: SGHDT and YYEEEE. V lost 5 bases and J lost 3; bases outside the gene matches: 7. CDR3 region: CASRFRDRYYNEQFF. DNA for the CDR3: TGTGCCAGCAGGTTTAGGGACAGGTACTACAATGAGCAGTTCTTC.

This clone has more than one count but fewer than ten. The chain recombines TRBV19 with TRBJ2-1, with 9 bases identical to TRBD1. The CDR3 covers 14 residues. Germline CDR1 reads LNHDA; CDR2 reads SQIVND (reference sequence). With V trimmed by 10 bases and J by 3 bases, 7 bases remained unmatched. CDR3 bases: TGTGCCACCAATTGGGGACAGGGCTACAATGAGCAGTTCTTC. This codes for CATNWGQGYNEQFF.

The V call is TRBV30, the J call TRBJ2-1, with a weak D call TRBD2 (6 bases). V gave up 0 bases and J gave up 7 bases, with 19 bases separating them. The CDR3 is 16 amino acids. The germline CDR1 and CDR2 sequences are GTSNPN and SVGIG (reference sequence). In nucleotides, the CDR3 is TGTGCCTGGAGTGTTGGAGAAGCGGGCTGGGGGAATGAGCAGTTCTTC. Encoded protein: CAWSVGEAGWGNEQFF.

This chain uses TRBV7-9 with TRBJ2-7; the D gene is possibly TRBD1 (5 bases). Looked up from germline, CDR1 is SEHNR and CDR2 is FQNEAQ (reference sequence). Trimming shortened V by 0 bases and J by 6 bases, and 12 bases separated the two germline ends. The CDR3 spans 14 residues. The CDR3 sequence is CASSLATGWVEQYF. The CDR3 nucleotides are TGTGCCAGCAGCTTAGCTACAGGCTGGGTCGAGCAGTACTTC.

V gene TRBV28 combines with J gene TRBJ1-5; no definite D call. Trimming took off 1 base at V and 0 bases at J, with 10 bases between the two ends. The length of the CDR3 is 16 residues. Per germline, CDR1 MDHEN and CDR2 SYDVKM. The CDR3: CASSLSRSYSNQPQHF. The CDR3 DNA is TGTGCCAGCAGTTTATCTCGGAGCTATAGCAATCAGCCCCAGCATTTT.

This chain joins TRBV2 and TRBJ2-1, with 10 positions matching TRBD2. Germline V gene lookup returns CDR1 SNHLY and CDR2 FYNNEI. Trimming removed 5 bases from V and 4 bases from J; junction bases left unmatched: 5. This CDR3 is 15 amino acids long. CDR3 coding DNA: TGTGCCAGCAGTTACGGACTAGCGGAATACAATGAGCAGTTCTTC. This gives the protein CASSYGLAEYNEQFF.

The chain has TRBV5-1 and TRBJ1-6, with unresolved D. CDR1 is SGHRS, CDR2 YFSETQ, per germline. The germline V and J ends were trimmed by 0 bases and 5 bases, with 0 bases remaining between them. The CDR3 is 12 residues long. CDR3 in amino acids: CASSLDNSPLHF. The CDR3 DNA follows: TGCGCCAGCAGCTTGGATAATTCACCCCTCCACTTT.

The chain couples TRBV30 to TRBJ2-7, with 7 positions matching TRBD1. The length of the CDR3 is 15 residues. Germline values: CDR1 GTSNPN, CDR2 SVGIG (reference sequence). The V segment lost 1 base and the J segment 1 base; nucleotides outside the gene matches: 7. The CDR3 DNA is TGTGCCTGGAGTGATTTCCGGGACAGATCCTACGAGCAGTACTTC. Translation: CAWSDFRDRSYEQYF.

The chain has TRBV9 and TRBJ2-2; D gene uncertain. The CDR3 contains 12 residues. Trimming shortened V by 7 bases and J by 0 bases, and 4 bases separated the two germline ends. The V gene's germline CDR1 is SGDLS and CDR2 YYNGEE. The chain's CDR3 is CASLANTGELFF. The CDR3 coding sequence is TGTGCCAGCCTGGCGAACACCGGGGAGCTGTTTTTT. Supplemented by reference TRBV9 and TRBJ2-2, the full variable domain reads DSGVTQTPKHLITATGQRVTLRCSPRSGDLSVYWYQQSLDQGLQFLIQYYNGEERAKGNILERFSAQQFPDLHSELNLSSLELGDSALYFCASLANTGELFFGEGSRLTVL.

This clone was counted a single time. V and J are TRBV5-8 and TRBJ2-1, with 12 bases fitting TRBD2. Germline values: CDR1 SGHTS, CDR2 YDEGEE. After removal of 4 bases from V and 6 bases from J, the junction contained 8 bases not matched to a gene. The CDR3 is 16 residues long. The DNA of the CDR3 is TGTGCCAGCAGCCGATGGACTAGCGGGATTTTCAATGAGCAGTTCTTC. Protein: CASSRWTSGIFNEQFF.